This T cell receptor (beta chain) stems from a study of blood T cells in healthy people across ages (dated by TCRdb to between 2014 and 2017). Background on the whole study: Template switching captured roughly one uniquely barcoded TCR beta cDNA molecule per two T cells in model experiments. For two donors (one aged 18 to 29 and one aged 80 or older), the study analyzed two additional independent replicas of 1 million unique cDNA reads from the same blood draw. Four age groups were formed from the donors: young (average approximately 15 years), middle-aged (around 40), aged (about 68) and long-lived (roughly 81). To avoid experimental bias, donors of different ages were spread randomly across the sequencing lanes. The study measured age-related changes in TCR beta repertoire diversity using deep sequencing normalized with unique cDNA molecular identifiers. On the study overall, not on this receptor specifically: The CMV infection status of donors was not known, potentially confounding age-related changes in expanded clonotypes. Observed TCR beta diversity per million T cells fell roughly linearly with age, and a significant reduction was already apparent by age roughly 40. There was a strong correlation between observed TCR beta diversity and the percentage of naive T cells measured by flow cytometry. Estimates of total diversity based on one million sequenced T cells were regarded as lower bounds and as underestimates. Conclusive comparison of naive and antigen-experienced compartments was prevented by the profiling of bulk unsorted PBMCs. The long-lived group showed more naive CD4+ T cells, fewer expanded clones and increased TCR diversity than the aged group, suggesting age selection.

The receptor library was made with 5' RACE. Sequencing took place on an Illumina HiSeq 2500. A second PCR of about 6 to 11 cycles was run with a J-beta primer mix and a sample-barcoded 5' primer. Each TCR beta cDNA molecule received a unique molecular identifier from a template-switch 5' adaptor carrying 12 random nucleotides. At least 2.5 million CDR3-containing paired-end reads were obtained from each sample. First-strand cDNA synthesis was performed from all RNA using the Mint cDNA synthesis kit, with priming by a TRBC-specific oligonucleotide. All cDNA was treated with uracil-DNA glycosylase and then went through a first 18-cycle PCR with the universal primers M1SS and BC2_uni_R. The study's own analysis went as follows. For normalization, 1 million high-quality reads, each with a distinct molecular identifier, were randomly selected from each sample. Instead of being binned into consensus sequences, reads with shared molecular identifiers were discarded. MiTCR, with a Q25 quality threshold and the strictest error-elimination algorithm, was used for CDR3 identification, clonotype clustering and error correction. A nonparametric unseen species model with Euler transformation was used to estimate lower-bound total TCR beta diversity. Through fastp at Q25 and MiXCR, TCRdb rebuilt clones from the public reads, retaining in-frame beta chains. CDR3 protein sequences are deduplicated, and each keeps its most common genes and DNA. It is TCRdb's table, rather than the study itself, that gives the V and J calls and clone size. A total of 1.5 million to 2 million distinct CDR3 sequences appear in this sample, 25% to 30% of them only once. The ten most abundant clones make up over 7% of the sample.

The donors were about 40 Caucasian individuals from Russia, aged roughly 6 to 100 years, who were systemically healthy. Around 9.7 milliliters of peripheral blood were collected from each donor into EDTA-treated Vacutainer tubes. Ficoll-Paque density-gradient centrifugation was used to isolate PBMCs, with at least 7 million obtained per sample. Total RNA was extracted from PBMCs with Trizol reagent, with at least 6 micrograms obtained per sample. For every donor, an aliquot of PBMCs went through flow cytometry to measure the percentages of naive CD45RAhigh/CD27high T cells. This clonotype was picked up many times. Its specific antigen is unknown. No base quality values were provided; no much bigger clone lies one nucleotide off. The CDR3 covers 15 residues, taking in both the cysteine and the phenylalanine. Of all the DNA, just the CDR3 is kept, 45 bases in frame from base 1. The CDR1 and CDR2 encoded by the germline V gene (reference sequence) are DFQATT and SNEGSKA. Trimming at the junction amounts to 0 bases on V and 2 bases on J, and the germline ends lie 12 bases apart.

The chain joins TRBV20-1 to TRBJ2-3, with a tentative D gene TRBD1 over 5 matching bases. The sample was blood. The TCR sequence derives from a woman aged 25 to 39 in good health. Here the CDR3 is given as CSARDPQGSTDTQYF. In nucleotide form, the sequence is TGCAGTGCTAGAGATCCCCAGGGATCCACAGATACGCAGTATTTT.